A selection of T cell receptor beta chains follows, all from one sample in a study of glioma-infiltrating T cells after dendritic cell vaccination. This table comes from immunoSEQ multiplex PCR, and its TCRdb copy is limited to in-frame clones, with some not included. The table lists approximately 92,000 clones, less than 90% of them singletons. The sequencing here drew on blood, taken after dendritic cell vaccination. Receptors originate from a human donor with glioblastoma. Each CDR3 is given with its conserved first and last residue. Fields, in order: V gene, J gene, CDR3 protein.

>TRBV10-3|TRBJ1-1
CAVTSLNTEAFF
>TRBV19|TRBJ2-7
CASTPTGIQLEQYF
>TRBV6-6|TRBJ2-1
CASSQEGQTYNEQFF
>TRBV27|TRBJ2-5
CASSFGAGRGETQYF
>TRBV7-8|TRBJ2-5
CASSLGVKGGGRETQYF
>TRBV2|TRBJ2-2
CASNPGLFSGELFF
>TRBV11-2|TRBJ1-1
CASRLRLNTEAFF
>TRBV2|TRBJ1-1
CASSRQGGEAFF
>TRBV10-3|TRBJ2-1
CAISVQGARNEQFF
>TRBV27|TRBJ2-7
CASSFMGLAAYEQYF
>TRBV27|TRBJ2-5
CASKLAGSQETQYF
>TRBV2|TRBJ1-2
CASTEDRYYGYTF
>TRBV5-4|TRBJ2-1
CASSGRGGQFF
>TRBV27|TRBJ2-2
CASSLGLVLARTGELFF
>TRBV2|TRBJ2-7
CASSGQGYEQYF
>TRBV30|TRBJ2-1
CAWRTSGHNEQFF
>TRBV4-1|TRBJ2-2
CASKGAQQAGDTGELFF
>TRBV5-1|TRBJ2-4
CASSLGQGGIQYF
>TRBV28|TRBJ2-3
CASSRNPRDTQYF
>TRBV7-3|TRBJ2-2
CASSLDSANTGELFF
>TRBV19|TRBJ1-2
CASNHRDRDYGYTF
>TRBV27|TRBJ2-7
CASSRRQGSYEQYF
>TRBV28|TRBJ2-1
CASSFSAIPLNEQFF
>TRBV27|TRBJ2-7
CASSLDPTGGGLEQYF
>TRBV5-1|TRBJ2-1
CASTQTGGGPYNEQFF
>TRBV29-1|TRBJ2-3
CSVEGGGLAGPTDTQYF
>TRBV19|TRBJ1-2
CASSIFVGQPNYGYTF
>TRBV19|TRBJ2-7
CASSRGSGRISYEQYF
>TRBV2|TRBJ1-1
CASRRDRGANTEAFF
>TRBV28|TRBJ2-2
CASVPGGEIRGTGELFF
>TRBV30|TRBJ1-1
CAGAIDRAPNTEAFF
>TRBV5-1|TRBJ2-3
CASSPRPTDTQYF
>TRBV6-1|TRBJ2-1
CASRRGQNEQFF
>TRBV5-1|TRBJ2-7
CASSLGTGDEQYF